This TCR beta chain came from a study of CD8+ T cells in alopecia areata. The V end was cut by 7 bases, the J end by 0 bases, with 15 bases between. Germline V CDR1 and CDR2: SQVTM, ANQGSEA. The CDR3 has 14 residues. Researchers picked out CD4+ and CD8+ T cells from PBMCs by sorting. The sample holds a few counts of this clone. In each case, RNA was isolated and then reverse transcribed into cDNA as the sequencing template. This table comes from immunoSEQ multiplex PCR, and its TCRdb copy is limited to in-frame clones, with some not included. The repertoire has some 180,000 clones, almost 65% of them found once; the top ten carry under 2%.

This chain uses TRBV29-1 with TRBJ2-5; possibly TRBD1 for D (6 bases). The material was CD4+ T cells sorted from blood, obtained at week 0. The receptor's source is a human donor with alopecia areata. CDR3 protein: CSGRQVPYQETQYF. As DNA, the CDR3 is TGCAGCGGCAGACAGGTCCCGTACCAAGAGACCCAGTACTTC.